The rows below give T cell receptor beta chains drawn from one sample of a study of T cell repertoires in cytomegalovirus infection. TCRdb re-called the reads with MiXCR, one entry per CDR3 protein. The data hold hundreds of thousands of distinct CDR3 sequences, with more than 30% observed a single time. These TCRs are of unknown antigen specificity. Source: cultured PBMCs, taken from culture after CMV antigen stimulation. The receptors originated from a human donor in good health (CMV status not recorded). Some clones in this sample may be carry-over from other donors' samples. Each CDR3 is given with its conserved first and last residue. The D gene is left open where the match is weak. Size tells how often a clone was seen (once, few, many) or the class of an expanded clone, and some rows leave it out.

D	length	size	V	J	CDR3	DNA
NA	14	NA	TRBV27	TRBJ1-5	CASSPSRSNQPQHF	TGTGCCAGCAGTCCAAGCCGTAGCAATCAGCCCCAGCATTTT
NA	13	few	TRBV4-3	TRBJ2-1	CASSQGLSNEQFF	TGCGCCAGCAGCCAAGGCCTCTCCAATGAGCAGTTCTTC
NA	13	NA	TRBV12-3/TRBV12-4	TRBJ1-1	CASSLSYLGKAFF	TGTGCCAGCAGTTTATCATATCTGGGGAAAGCTTTCTTT
TRBD2	19	NA	TRBV4-3	TRBJ2-1	CASSHDGLSSGGSYNEQFF	TGCGCCAGCAGCCACGATGGCTTGTCTAGCGGGGGATCCTACAATGAGCAGTTCTTC
TRBD2	15	few	TRBV7-8	TRBJ2-2	CASSFLAGGPGELFF	TGTGCCAGCAGCTTCCTAGCGGGAGGTCCCGGGGAGCTGTTTTTT
NA	15	few	TRBV7-9	TRBJ2-7	CASSLVLEGSYEQYF	TGTGCCAGCAGCTTAGTCCTTGAGGGTTCCTACGAGCAGTACTTC
NA	14	few	TRBV28	TRBJ1-1	CASVLRTGNTEAFF	TGTGCCAGCGTACTCCGGACGGGCAACACTGAAGCTTTCTTT
TRBD2	17	NA	TRBV12-3/TRBV12-4	TRBJ2-1	CASSPASGSRIGYEQFF	TGTGCCAGCAGTCCCGCTAGCGGGAGTCGTATCGGGTATGAGCAGTTCTTC
NA	15	NA	TRBV7-2	TRBJ1-1	CASSLEGGAGAEAFF	TGTGCCAGCAGCTTAGAGGGTGGGGCAGGGGCTGAAGCTTTCTTT
NA	16	NA	TRBV6-6	TRBJ2-2	CASSYFGTSHTGELFF	TGTGCCAGCAGTTACTTCGGGACCTCACACACCGGGGAGCTGTTTTTT
NA	16	few	TRBV12-3/TRBV12-4	TRBJ2-6	CASSPRGRSGANVLTF	TGTGCCAGCAGTCCTAGAGGGAGGTCTGGGGCCAACGTCCTGACTTTC
TRBD1	16	NA	TRBV6-6	TRBJ1-2	CASSYSRTGSNYGYTF	TGTGCCAGCAGTTACTCGAGGACAGGGAGTAACTATGGCTACACCTTC
TRBD1	14	NA	TRBV19	TRBJ2-3	CASSRRQGADTQYF	TGTGCCAGTAGTCGACGACAGGGGGCAGATACGCAGTATTTT
TRBD2	18	many	TRBV7-2	TRBJ2-3	CASSLALGTSGRSDTQYF	TGTGCCAGCAGCTTAGCGTTAGGGACTAGCGGGAGAAGTGATACGCAGTATTTT
NA	13	NA	TRBV20-1	TRBJ2-3	CSAREAETYTQYF	TGCAGTGCTAGAGAGGCAGAGACATATACGCAGTATTTT
NA	16	NA	TRBV19	TRBJ2-1	CASSIVGGGSYNEQFF	TGTGCCAGTAGTATAGTTGGGGGAGGCTCCTACAATGAGCAGTTCTTC
NA	12	many	TRBV7-2	TRBJ2-1	CASSPDEDEQFF	TGTGCCAGCAGCCCAGACGAGGATGAGCAGTTCTTC
TRBD1	13	few	TRBV19	TRBJ1-1	CASSITGVPEAFF	TGTGCCAGTAGTATCACAGGGGTCCCTGAAGCTTTCTTT
NA	16	NA	TRBV5-6	TRBJ2-1	CASSPVDSQGYNEQFF	TGTGCCAGCAGCCCCGTAGACAGCCAAGGCTACAATGAGCAGTTCTTC
NA	13	few	TRBV6-5	TRBJ1-1	CASSYQGNTEAFF	TGTGCCAGCAGTTACCAGGGGAACACTGAAGCTTTCTTT
TRBD2	16	NA	TRBV4-1	TRBJ2-1	CASSQGGLAAHNEQFF	TGCGCCAGCAGCCAAGGGGGACTAGCGGCACACAATGAGCAGTTCTTC
NA	13	few	TRBV28	TRBJ1-1	CASNLDGVTQAFF	TGTGCCAGCAACCTCGATGGGGTTACGCAAGCTTTCTTT
TRBD2	17	NA	TRBV7-2	TRBJ2-1	CASSGGGASGVGNEQFF	TGTGCCAGCAGCGGGGGTGGGGCTAGCGGGGTGGGCAATGAGCAGTTCTTC
TRBD2	15	few	TRBV19	TRBJ2-7	CASSIRLASTYEQYF	TGTGCCAGTAGTATAAGACTAGCGTCAACCTACGAGCAGTACTTC
NA	11	NA	TRBV29-1	TRBJ1-2	CSVDWVGGYTF	TGCAGCGTTGATTGGGTTGGTGGCTACACCTTC
TRBD2	16	once	TRBV9	TRBJ2-1	CASSVEGGGSYNEQFF	TGTGCCAGCAGCGTAGAAGGCGGGGGCTCCTACAATGAGCAGTTCTTC
NA	16	NA	TRBV18	TRBJ1-3	CASSDNRASSGNTIYF	TGTGCCAGCTCGGACAACAGGGCGAGCTCTGGAAACACCATATATTTT
NA	13	NA	TRBV7-2	TRBJ1-2	CASRLGTAYGYTF	TGTGCCAGCAGGTTGGGAACAGCCTATGGCTACACCTTC
NA	17	many	TRBV20-1	TRBJ2-1	CSARDRPRLVHYNEQFF	TGCAGTGCTAGAGATCGTCCCCGGCTAGTACATTACAATGAGCAGTTCTTC
NA	16	few	TRBV5-6	TRBJ1-5	CASSSFGSGPNQPQHF	TGTGCCAGCAGCTCCTTCGGGTCGGGACCAAATCAGCCCCAGCATTTT
NA	15	few	TRBV27	TRBJ2-7	CASSHIGRNSYEQYF	TGTGCCAGCAGTCACATTGGACGCAACTCCTACGAGCAGTACTTC
NA	13	few	TRBV12-3/TRBV12-4	TRBJ1-4	CASQMGLREKLFF	TGTGCCAGCCAAATGGGACTGAGGGAAAAACTGTTTTTT
NA	14	few	TRBV6-1	TRBJ2-3	CASSEWRTGYTQYF	TGTGCCAGCAGTGAATGGCGGACGGGTTATACGCAGTATTTT
NA	17	few	TRBV27	TRBJ2-6	CASSLSRGTSGANVLTF	TGTGCCAGCAGTTTATCGAGGGGGACGTCTGGGGCCAACGTCCTGACTTTC
NA	15	NA	TRBV11-3	TRBJ2-1	CASSLEAQWYNEQFF	TGTGCCAGCAGCTTAGAGGCGCAGTGGTACAATGAGCAGTTCTTC
NA	14	NA	TRBV7-3	TRBJ2-2	CASSLDLHTGELFF	TGTGCCAGCAGCTTAGACCTACACACCGGGGAGCTGTTTTTT
TRBD1	15	NA	TRBV6-6	TRBJ1-2	CASSRGQATNYGYTF	TGTGCCAGCAGCCGCGGACAGGCCACTAACTATGGCTACACCTTC
NA	13	few	TRBV28	TRBJ1-2	CASSRTDNYGYTF	TGTGCCAGCAGTCGGACGGATAACTATGGCTACACCTTC
TRBD2	15	few	TRBV7-3	TRBJ2-3	CASSFGAGITDTQYF	TGTGCCAGCAGCTTTGGAGCGGGGATCACAGATACGCAGTATTTT
NA	13	many	TRBV20-1	TRBJ1-4	CSARVLEDEKLFF	TGCAGTGCTAGGGTCCTCGAGGATGAAAAACTGTTTTTT
TRBD2	16	NA	TRBV18	TRBJ2-3	CASSPQAGVQADTQYF	TGTGCCAGCTCACCACAAGCGGGAGTTCAAGCAGATACGCAGTATTTT
NA	14	NA	TRBV11-2	TRBJ2-3	CASSFSLSTDTQYF	TGTGCCAGCAGCTTCAGTTTAAGCACAGATACGCAGTATTTT
NA	13	NA	TRBV9	TRBJ1-2	CASSVLAGEGYTF	TGTGCCAGCAGCGTATTGGCAGGGGAAGGCTACACCTTC
TRBD2	18	NA	TRBV13	TRBJ2-1	CASSLSQGSGGFYNEQFF	TGTGCCAGCAGCTTGTCTCAGGGAAGCGGGGGGTTCTACAATGAGCAGTTCTTC